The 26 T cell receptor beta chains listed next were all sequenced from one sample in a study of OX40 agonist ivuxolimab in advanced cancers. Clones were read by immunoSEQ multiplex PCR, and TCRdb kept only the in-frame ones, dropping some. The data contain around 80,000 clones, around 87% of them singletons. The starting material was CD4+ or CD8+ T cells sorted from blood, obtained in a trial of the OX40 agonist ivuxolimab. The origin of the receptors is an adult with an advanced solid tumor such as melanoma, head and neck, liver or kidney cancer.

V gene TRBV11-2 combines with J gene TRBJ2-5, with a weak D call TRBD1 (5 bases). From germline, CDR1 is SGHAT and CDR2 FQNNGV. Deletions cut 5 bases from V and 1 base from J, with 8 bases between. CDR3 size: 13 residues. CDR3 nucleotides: TGTGCCAGCAGCAAAGGGGTCCAAGAGACCCAGTACTTC. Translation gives CASSKGVQETQYF.

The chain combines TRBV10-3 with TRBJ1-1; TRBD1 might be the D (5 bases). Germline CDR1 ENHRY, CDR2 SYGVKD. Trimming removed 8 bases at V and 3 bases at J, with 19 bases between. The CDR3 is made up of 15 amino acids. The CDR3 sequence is CAIRLVGQGDTEAFF. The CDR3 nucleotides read TGTGCCATCCGCCTCGTGGGGCAGGGAGACACTGAAGCTTTCTTT.

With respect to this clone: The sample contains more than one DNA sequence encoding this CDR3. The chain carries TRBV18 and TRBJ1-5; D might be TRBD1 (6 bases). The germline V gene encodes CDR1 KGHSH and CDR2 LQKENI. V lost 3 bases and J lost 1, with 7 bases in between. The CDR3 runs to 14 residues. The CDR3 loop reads CASSPGQSNQPQHF. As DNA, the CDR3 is TGTGCCAGCTCACCGGGACAAAGCAATCAGCCCCAGCATTTT. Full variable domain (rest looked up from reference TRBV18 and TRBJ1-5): NAGVMQNPRHLVRRRGQEARLRCSPMKGHSHVYWYRQLPEEGLKFMVYLQKENIIDESGMPKERFSAEFPKEGPSILRIQQVVRGDSAAYFCASSPGQSNQPQHFGDGTRLSIL.

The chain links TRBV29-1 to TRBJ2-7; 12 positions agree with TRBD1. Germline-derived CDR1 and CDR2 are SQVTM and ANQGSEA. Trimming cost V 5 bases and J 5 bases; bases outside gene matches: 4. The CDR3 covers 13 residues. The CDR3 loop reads CSVPGQGAHEQYF. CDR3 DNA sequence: TGCAGCGTTCCGGGACAGGGGGCCCACGAGCAGTACTTC.

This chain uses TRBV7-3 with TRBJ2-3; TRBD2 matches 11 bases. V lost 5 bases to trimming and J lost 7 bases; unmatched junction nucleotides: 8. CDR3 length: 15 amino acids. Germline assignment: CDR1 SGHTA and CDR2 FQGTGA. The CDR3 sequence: CASSLAGGLLYTQYF. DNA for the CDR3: TGTGCCAGCAGCCTAGCGGGGGGTTTGCTATATACGCAGTATTTT.

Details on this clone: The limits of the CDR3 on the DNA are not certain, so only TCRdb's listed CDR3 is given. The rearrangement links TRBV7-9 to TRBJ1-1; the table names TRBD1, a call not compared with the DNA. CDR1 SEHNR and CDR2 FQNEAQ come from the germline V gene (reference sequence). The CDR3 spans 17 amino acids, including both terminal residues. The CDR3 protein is CASSPRTFFGQGTSRIF.

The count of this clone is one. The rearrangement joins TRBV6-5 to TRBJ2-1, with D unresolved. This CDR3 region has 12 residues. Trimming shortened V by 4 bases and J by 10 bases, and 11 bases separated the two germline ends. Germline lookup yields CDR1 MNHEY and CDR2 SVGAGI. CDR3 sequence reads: CASSSPREEQFF. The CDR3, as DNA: TGTGCCAGCAGTTCTCCCCGTGAGGAGCAGTTCTTC.

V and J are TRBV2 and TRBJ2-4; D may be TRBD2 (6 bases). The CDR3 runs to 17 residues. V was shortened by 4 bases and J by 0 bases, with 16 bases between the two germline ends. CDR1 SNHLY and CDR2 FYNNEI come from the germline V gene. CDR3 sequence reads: CASSVGGNVLAKNIQYF. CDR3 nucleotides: TGTGCCAGCAGTGTTGGAGGGAACGTTCTAGCCAAAAACATTCAGTACTTC.

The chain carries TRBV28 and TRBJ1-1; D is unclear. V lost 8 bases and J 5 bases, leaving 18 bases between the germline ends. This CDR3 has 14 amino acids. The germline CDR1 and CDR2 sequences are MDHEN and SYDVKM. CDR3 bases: TGTGCCAGCCTCTCGGAGGCGGGTGTGACTGAAGCTTTCTTT. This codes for CASLSEAGVTEAFF.

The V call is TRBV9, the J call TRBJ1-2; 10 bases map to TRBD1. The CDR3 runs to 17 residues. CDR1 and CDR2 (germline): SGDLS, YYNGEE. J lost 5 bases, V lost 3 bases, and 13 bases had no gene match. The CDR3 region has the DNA TGTGCCAGCAGCGCCCCGGGACAGGGGTCCCTTGGTTATGGCTACACCTTC. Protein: CASSAPGQGSLGYGYTF.

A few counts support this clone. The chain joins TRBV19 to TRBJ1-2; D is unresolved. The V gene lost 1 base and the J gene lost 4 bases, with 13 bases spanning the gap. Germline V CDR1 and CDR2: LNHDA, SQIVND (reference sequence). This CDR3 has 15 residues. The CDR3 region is CASSIGAERGYGYTF. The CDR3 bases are TGTGCCAGTAGTATAGGGGCAGAGCGGGGCTATGGCTACACCTTC.

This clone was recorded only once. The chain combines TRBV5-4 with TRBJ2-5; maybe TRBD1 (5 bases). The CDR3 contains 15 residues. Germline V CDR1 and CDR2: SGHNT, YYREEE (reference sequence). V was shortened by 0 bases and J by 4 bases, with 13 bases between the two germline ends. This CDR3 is CASSLATAIRETQYF. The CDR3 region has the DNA TGTGCCAGCAGCTTGGCGACAGCCATTCGAGAGACCCAGTACTTC.

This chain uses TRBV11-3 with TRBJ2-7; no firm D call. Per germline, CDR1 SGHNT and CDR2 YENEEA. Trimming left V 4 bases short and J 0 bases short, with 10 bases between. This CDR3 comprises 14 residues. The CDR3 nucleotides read TGTGCCAGCAGCTCAGGCCCAAACTCCTACGAGCAGTACTTC. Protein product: CASSSGPNSYEQYF. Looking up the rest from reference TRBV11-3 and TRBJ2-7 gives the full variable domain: EAGVVQSPRYKIIEKKQPVAFWCNPISGHNTLYWYLQNLGQGPELLIRYENEEAVDDSQLPKDRFSAERLKGVDSTLKIQPAELGDSAVYLCASSSGPNSYEQYFGPGTRLTVT.

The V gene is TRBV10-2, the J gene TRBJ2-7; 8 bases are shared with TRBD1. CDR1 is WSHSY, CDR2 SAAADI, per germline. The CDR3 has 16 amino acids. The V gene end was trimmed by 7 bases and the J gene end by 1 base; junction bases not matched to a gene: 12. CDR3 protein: CASTAPGQELSYEQYF. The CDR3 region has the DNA TGCGCCAGCACTGCCCCGGGACAGGAACTTTCCTACGAGCAGTACTTC.

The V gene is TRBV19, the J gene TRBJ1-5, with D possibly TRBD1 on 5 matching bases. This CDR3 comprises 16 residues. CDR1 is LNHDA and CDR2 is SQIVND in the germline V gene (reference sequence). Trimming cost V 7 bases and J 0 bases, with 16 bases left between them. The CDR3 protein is CASMARGAYSNQPQHF. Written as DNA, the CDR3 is TGTGCCAGTATGGCCCGAGGGGCCTATAGCAATCAGCCCCAGCATTTT. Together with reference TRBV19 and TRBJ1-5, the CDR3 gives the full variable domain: DGGITQSPKYLFRKEGQNVTLSCEQNLNHDAMYWYRQDPGQGLRLIYYSQIVNDFQKGDIAEGYSVSREKKESFPLTVTSAQKNPTAFYLCASMARGAYSNQPQHFGDGTRLSIL.

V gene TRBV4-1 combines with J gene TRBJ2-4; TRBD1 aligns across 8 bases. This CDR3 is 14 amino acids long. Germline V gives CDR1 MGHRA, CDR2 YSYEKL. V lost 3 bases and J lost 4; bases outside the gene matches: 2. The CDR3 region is CASSHGQGKNIQYF. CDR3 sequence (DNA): TGCGCCAGCAGCCACGGACAGGGAAAAAACATTCAGTACTTC.

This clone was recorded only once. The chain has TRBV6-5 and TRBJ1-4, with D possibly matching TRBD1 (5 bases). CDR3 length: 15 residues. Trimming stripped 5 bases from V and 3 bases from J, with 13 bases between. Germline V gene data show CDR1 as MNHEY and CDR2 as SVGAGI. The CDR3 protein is CASSLRGGANEKLFF. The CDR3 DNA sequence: TGTGCCAGCAGTCTACGTGGGGGGGCTAATGAAAAACTGTTTTTT.

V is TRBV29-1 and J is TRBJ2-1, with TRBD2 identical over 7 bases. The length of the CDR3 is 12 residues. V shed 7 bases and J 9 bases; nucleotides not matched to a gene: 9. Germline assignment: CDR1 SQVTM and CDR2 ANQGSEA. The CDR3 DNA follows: TGCAGCGCCGAACGGGGGGTTGGTGAGCAGTTCTTC. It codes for CSAERGVGEQFF.

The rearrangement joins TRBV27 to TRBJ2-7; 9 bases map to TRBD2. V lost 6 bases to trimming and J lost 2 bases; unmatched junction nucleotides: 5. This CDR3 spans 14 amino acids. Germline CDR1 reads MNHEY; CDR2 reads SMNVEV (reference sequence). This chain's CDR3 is CASSQAGGPYEQYF. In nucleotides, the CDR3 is TGTGCCAGCAGCCAAGCGGGAGGTCCCTACGAGCAGTACTTC.

CDR3 bases: TGTGCCAGCAGCCCGGGACAGGGAGATGGAAACACCATATATTTT. As protein: CASSPGQGDGNTIYF. The V and J genes are TRBV7-9 and TRBJ1-3; 9 nucleotides line up with TRBD1. J was trimmed by 3 bases and V by 5 bases; bases with no gene match: 5. Germline CDR1 is SEHNR and CDR2 is FQNEAQ (reference sequence). The CDR3 has 15 amino acids.

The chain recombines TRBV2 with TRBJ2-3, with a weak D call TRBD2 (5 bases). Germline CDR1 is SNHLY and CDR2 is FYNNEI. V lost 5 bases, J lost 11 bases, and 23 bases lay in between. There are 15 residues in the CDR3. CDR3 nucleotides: TGTGCCAGCAGTCCAACCGAGGGATTCCACACTGTGCAGTATTTT. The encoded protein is CASSPTEGFHTVQYF.

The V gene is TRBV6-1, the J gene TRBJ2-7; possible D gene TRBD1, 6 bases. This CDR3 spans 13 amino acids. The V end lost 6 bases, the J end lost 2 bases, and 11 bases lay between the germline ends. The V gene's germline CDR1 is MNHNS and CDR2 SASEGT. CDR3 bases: TGTGCCAGCAGGGAACAGGGTACCTACGAGCAGTACTTC. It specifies CASREQGTYEQYF.

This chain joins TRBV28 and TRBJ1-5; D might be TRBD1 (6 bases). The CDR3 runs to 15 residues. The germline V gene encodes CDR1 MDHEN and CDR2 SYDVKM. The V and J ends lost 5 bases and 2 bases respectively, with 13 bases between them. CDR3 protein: CASSEGGGGNQPQHF. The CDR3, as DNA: TGTGCCAGCAGTGAGGGGGGTGGGGGCAATCAGCCCCAGCATTTT. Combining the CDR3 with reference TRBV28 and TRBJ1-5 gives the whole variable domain DVKVTQSSRYLVKRTGEKVFLECVQDMDHENMFWYRQDPGLGLRLIYFSYDVKMKEKGDIPEGYSVSREKKERFSLILESASTNQTSMYLCASSEGGGGNQPQHFGDGTRLSIL.

This CDR3 reads CASSTLGNTGELFF. Written as DNA, the CDR3 is TGTGCCAGCAGCACCCTAGGGAACACCGGGGAGCTGTTTTTT. The V gene is TRBV2, the J gene TRBJ2-2; no definite D call. V gave up 6 bases and J gave up 1 base, with 9 bases separating them. Germline V CDR1 and CDR2: SNHLY, FYNNEI. This CDR3 comprises 14 residues.

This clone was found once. CDR3 region: CASSERGRGNTIYF. CDR3 bases: TGTGCCAGCAGTGAAAGGGGCAGGGGTAACACCATATATTTT. The gene calls are TRBV6-1 and TRBJ1-3; the D gene is possibly TRBD1 (6 bases). The V gene's germline CDR1 is MNHNS and CDR2 SASEGT. Trimming took 2 bases from V and 7 from J, leaving 12 bases between them. This CDR3 is built from 14 residues.

For the CDR3, the DNA is TGTGCCAGCAGCTTCACCGACCGATATGGCTACACCTTC. Protein: CASSFTDRYGYTF. The gene calls are TRBV7-9 and TRBJ1-2; no definite D call. This CDR3 is built from 13 residues. CDR1 and CDR2 from the germline V gene are SEHNR and FQNEAQ (reference sequence). The V end lost 3 bases, the J end lost 5 bases, and 10 bases lay between the germline ends.